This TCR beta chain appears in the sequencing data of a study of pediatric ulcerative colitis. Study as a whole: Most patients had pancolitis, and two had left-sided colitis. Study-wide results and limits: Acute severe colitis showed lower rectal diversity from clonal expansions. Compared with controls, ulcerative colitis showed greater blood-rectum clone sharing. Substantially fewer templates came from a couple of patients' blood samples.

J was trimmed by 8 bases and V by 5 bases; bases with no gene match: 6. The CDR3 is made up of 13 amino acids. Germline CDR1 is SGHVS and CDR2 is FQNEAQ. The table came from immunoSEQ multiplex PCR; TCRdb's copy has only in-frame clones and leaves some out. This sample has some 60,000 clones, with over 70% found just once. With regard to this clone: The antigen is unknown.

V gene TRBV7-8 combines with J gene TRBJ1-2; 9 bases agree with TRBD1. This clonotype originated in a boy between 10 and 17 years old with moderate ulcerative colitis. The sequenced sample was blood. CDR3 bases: TGTGCCAGCAGCCAAAGAACAGGGGGCGGCTACACCTTC. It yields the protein CASSQRTGGGYTF.